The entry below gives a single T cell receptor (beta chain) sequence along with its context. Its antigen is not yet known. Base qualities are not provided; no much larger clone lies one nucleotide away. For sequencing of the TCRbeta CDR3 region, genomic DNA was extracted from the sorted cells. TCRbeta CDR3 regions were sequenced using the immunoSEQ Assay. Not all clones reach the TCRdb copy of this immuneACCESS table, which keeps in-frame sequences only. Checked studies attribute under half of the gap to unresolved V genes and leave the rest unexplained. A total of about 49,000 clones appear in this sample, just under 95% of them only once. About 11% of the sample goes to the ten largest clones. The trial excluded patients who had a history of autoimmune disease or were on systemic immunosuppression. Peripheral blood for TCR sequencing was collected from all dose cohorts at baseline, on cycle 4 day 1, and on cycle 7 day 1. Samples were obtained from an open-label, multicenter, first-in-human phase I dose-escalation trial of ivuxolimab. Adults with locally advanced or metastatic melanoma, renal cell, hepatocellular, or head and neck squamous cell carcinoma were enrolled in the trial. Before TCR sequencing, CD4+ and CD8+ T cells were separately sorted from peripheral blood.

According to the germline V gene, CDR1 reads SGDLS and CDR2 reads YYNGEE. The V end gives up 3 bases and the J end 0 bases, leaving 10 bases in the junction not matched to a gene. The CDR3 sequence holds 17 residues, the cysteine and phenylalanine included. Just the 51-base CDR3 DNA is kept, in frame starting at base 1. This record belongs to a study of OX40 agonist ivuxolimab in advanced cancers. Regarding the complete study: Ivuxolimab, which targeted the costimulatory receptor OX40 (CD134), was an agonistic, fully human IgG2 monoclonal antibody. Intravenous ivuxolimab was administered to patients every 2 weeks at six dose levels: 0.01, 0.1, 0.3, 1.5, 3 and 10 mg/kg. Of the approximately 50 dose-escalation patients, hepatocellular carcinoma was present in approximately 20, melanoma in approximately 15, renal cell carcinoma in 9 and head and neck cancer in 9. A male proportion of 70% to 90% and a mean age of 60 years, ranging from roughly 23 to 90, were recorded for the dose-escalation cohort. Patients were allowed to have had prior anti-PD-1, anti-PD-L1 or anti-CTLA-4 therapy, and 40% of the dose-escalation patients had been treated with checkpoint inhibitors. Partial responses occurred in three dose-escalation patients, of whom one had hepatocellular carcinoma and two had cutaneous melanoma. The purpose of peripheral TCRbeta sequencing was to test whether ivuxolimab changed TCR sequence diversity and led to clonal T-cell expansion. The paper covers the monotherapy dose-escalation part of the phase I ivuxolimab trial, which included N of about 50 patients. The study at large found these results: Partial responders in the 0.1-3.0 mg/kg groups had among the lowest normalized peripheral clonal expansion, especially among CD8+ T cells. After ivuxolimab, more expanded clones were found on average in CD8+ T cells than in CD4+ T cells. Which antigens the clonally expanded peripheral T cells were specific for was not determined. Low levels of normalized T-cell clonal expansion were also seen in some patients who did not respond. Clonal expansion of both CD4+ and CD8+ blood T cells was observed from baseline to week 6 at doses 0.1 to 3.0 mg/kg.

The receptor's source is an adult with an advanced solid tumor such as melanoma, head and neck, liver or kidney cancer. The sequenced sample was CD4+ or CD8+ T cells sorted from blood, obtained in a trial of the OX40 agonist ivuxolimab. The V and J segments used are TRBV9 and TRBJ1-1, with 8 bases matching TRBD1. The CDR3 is CASSGGGTGVLNTEAFF. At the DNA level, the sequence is TGTGCCAGCAGCGGCGGTGGGACAGGTGTATTGAACACTGAAGCTTTCTTT.